This TCR beta chain emerged from a study of CD8+ T cells in alopecia areata. In the study overall: Oral tofacitinib (5 to 10 mg twice daily) was administered to treated patients.

Study outcomes and limitations: Scalp lesions, especially in alopecia totalis/universalis, had higher clonality than normal scalp. Normal skin's resident alphabeta T cells are also sequenced in scalp samples.

Reverse transcribed after extraction, RNA yielded cDNA as the sequencing template. The table came from immunoSEQ multiplex PCR; TCRdb's copy has only in-frame clones and leaves some out. The sample lists roughly 250,000 clones; 65% to 70% were seen once. Of note for this clone: Its specificity is unknown.

PBMCs were stained for CD3, CD4 and CD8, and CD4+ and CD8+ T cells were sorted. CDR1 and CDR2 (germline): SGHNT, YYREEE (reference sequence). Trimming pared 3 bases from V and 9 bases from J, leaving 16 bases between. CDR3 length equals 13 residues. The source material was CD4+ T cells sorted from blood, sampled at week 0. The J gene is TRBJ2-7, the V gene TRBV5-4; maybe TRBD2 (5 bases). The sequence came from a human donor with alopecia areata. The CDR3 spells CASSSVGLGGQYF. The CDR3 nucleotides are TGTGCCAGCAGCTCGGTTGGACTCGGTGGGCAGTACTTC.